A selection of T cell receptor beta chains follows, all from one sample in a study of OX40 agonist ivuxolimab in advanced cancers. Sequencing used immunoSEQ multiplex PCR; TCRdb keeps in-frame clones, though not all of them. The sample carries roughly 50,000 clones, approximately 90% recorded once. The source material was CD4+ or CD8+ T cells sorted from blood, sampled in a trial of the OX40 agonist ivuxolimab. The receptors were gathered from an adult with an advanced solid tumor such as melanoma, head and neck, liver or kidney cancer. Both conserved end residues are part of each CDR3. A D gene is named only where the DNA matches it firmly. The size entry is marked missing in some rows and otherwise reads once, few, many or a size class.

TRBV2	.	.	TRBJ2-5	TGTGCCAGCAGGCCCCAGGGGGAGACCCAGTACTTC	CASRPQGETQYF
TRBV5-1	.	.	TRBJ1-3	TGCGCCAGCAGCTTGGGCGGAAACACCATATATTTT	CASSLGGNTIYF
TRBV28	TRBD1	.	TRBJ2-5	TGTGCCAGCAGTGGGGGACAGGCCGGGAAGACCCAGTACTTC	CASSGGQAGKTQYF
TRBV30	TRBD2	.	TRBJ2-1	TGTGCCTTCGGGACTAGCGCCTACAATGAGCAGTTCTTC	CAFGTSAYNEQFF
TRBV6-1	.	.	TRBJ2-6	TGTGCCAGCAGTAGTTCTAGTTCTGGGGCCAACGTCCTGACTTTC	CASSSSSSGANVLTF
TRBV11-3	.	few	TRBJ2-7	TGTGCCAGCAGTCTCGACGGTGACTCCTACGAGCAGTACTTC	CASSLDGDSYEQYF
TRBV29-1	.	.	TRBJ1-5	TGCAGCGGGGGTCCTGGGGGCAATCAGCCCCAGCATTTT	CSGGPGGNQPQHF
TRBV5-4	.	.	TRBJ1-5	TGTGCCAGCAGCCTGGTGGGAGATCAGCCCCAGCATTTT	CASSLVGDQPQHF
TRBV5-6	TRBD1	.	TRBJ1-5	TGTGCCAGCAGACAATGGACAGGGGGCAGTCAGCCCCAGCATTTT	CASRQWTGGSQPQHF
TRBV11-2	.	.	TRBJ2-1	TGTGCCAGCAGCTCGGGCCGGGAGCAGTTCTTC	CASSSGREQFF
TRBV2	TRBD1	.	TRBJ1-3	TGTGCCAGCAATTTAGGGGACAGAGGAAACACCATATATTTT	CASNLGDRGNTIYF
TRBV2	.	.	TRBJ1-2	TGTGCCAGCAGTGGGGATGGGAACTATGGCTACACCTTC	CASSGDGNYGYTF
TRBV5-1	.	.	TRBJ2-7	TGCGCCAGCAGACCTCCTCGGGAGTCCTACGGGCAGTACTTC	CASRPPRESYGQYF
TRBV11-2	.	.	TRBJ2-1	TGTGCCAGCAGCCCCCGGCCACACAATGAGCAGTTCTTC	CASSPRPHNEQFF
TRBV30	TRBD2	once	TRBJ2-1	TGTGCCTGGACCGTCGGATCTAGCGGGAGTTACAATGAGCAGTTCTTC	CAWTVGSSGSYNEQFF
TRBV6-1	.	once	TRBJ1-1	TGTGCCAGCAGGCCCCAATTGGGGAGCACTGAAGCTTTCTTT	CASRPQLGSTEAFF
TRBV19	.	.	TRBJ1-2	TGTGCCAGTTTTGGGGGTTTTTCGCACTATGGCTACACCTTC	CASFGGFSHYGYTF
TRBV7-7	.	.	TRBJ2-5	TGTGCTAGCAGCTTGCAGGAACGAGAGACCCAGTACTTC	CASSLQERETQYF
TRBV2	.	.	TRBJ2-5	TGTGCCAGCAGTGAAGCAACGGGGACGGAGACCCAGTACTTC	CASSEATGTETQYF
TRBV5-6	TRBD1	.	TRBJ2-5	TGTGCCAGCAGCTTAACCACAGGGGTAGAGACCCAGTACTTC	CASSLTTGVETQYF
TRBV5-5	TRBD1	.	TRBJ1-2	TGTGCCAGCAGCTTGGGGACAGGGGCAGGGGGCTACACCTTC	CASSLGTGAGGYTF
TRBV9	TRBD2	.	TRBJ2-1	TGTGCCAGCAGCGTCAGACTAGCGGGAGGGCCAGATGAGCAGTTCTTC	CASSVRLAGGPDEQFF
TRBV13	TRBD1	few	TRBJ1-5	TGTGCCAGCAGCTTACGAGGCCAGGGGGCCGGGCCCCAGCATTTT	CASSLRGQGAGPQHF
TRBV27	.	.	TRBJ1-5	TGTGCCAGCAGTTTATCGGGGGGCAGTAGCAATCAGCCCCAGCATTTT	CASSLSGGSSNQPQHF
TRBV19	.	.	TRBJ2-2	TGTGCCAGTATGACCGGACAGAACACCGGGGAGCTGTTTTTT	CASMTGQNTGELFF
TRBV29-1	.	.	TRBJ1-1	TGCAGCGAGTCCGGGTTCTCTGGCACTGAAGCTTTCTTT	CSESGFSGTEAFF
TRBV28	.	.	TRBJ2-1	TGTGCCAGTAGATGGAGCGGCATGAATGAGCAGTTCTTC	CASRWSGMNEQFF
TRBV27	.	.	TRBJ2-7	TGTGCCAGCTGCGGGCAGTCGTACGAGCAGTACTTC	CASCGQSYEQYF
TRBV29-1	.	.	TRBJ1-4	TGCAGCGTAATGGACGGACCTAATGAAAAACTGTTTTTT	CSVMDGPNEKLFF
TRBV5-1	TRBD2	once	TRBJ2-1	TGCGCCAGCAGCCCCCCACTAGCGGGGACCGACAATGAGCAGTTCTTC	CASSPPLAGTDNEQFF
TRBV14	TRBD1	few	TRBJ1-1	TGTGCCAGCAGCCACCGACAGGGGGGGGCTGAAGCTTTCTTT	CASSHRQGGAEAFF
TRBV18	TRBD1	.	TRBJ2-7	TGTGCCAGCTCAAAGACAGGGGCCTACGACGAGCAGTACTTC	CASSKTGAYDEQYF
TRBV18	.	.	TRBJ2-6	TGTGCCAGCTCACCAGGGGCCTCTGGGGCCAACGTCCTGACTTTC	CASSPGASGANVLTF
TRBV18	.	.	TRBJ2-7	TGTGCCAGCTCACTCTCGATCCCCGGACAGACCGAGCAGTACTTC	CASSLSIPGQTEQYF
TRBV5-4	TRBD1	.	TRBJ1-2	TGTGCCAGCAGCTTGGCCGGGGGACAGGGACGTGGCTACACCTTC	CASSLAGGQGRGYTF
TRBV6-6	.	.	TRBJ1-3	TGTGCCAGCAGCGCAGACTCTGGAAACACCATATATTTT	CASSADSGNTIYF
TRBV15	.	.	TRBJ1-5	TGTGCCACCAGCAGGGGGCGGGACACGGTTTCTTCCCAGCATTTT	CATSRGRDTVSSQHF
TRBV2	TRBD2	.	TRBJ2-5	TGTGCCAGCAGCGCCCCTGGACTAGCGGGAGTCGAGACCCAGTACTTC	CASSAPGLAGVETQYF
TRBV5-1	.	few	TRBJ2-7	TGCGCCAGCAGCTTGGTAGGTCTAGCGGAGCAGTACTTC	CASSLVGLAEQYF
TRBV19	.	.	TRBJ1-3	TGTGCCAGTAGTGACCTCCAGGTATACGGAAACACCATATATTTT	CASSDLQVYGNTIYF